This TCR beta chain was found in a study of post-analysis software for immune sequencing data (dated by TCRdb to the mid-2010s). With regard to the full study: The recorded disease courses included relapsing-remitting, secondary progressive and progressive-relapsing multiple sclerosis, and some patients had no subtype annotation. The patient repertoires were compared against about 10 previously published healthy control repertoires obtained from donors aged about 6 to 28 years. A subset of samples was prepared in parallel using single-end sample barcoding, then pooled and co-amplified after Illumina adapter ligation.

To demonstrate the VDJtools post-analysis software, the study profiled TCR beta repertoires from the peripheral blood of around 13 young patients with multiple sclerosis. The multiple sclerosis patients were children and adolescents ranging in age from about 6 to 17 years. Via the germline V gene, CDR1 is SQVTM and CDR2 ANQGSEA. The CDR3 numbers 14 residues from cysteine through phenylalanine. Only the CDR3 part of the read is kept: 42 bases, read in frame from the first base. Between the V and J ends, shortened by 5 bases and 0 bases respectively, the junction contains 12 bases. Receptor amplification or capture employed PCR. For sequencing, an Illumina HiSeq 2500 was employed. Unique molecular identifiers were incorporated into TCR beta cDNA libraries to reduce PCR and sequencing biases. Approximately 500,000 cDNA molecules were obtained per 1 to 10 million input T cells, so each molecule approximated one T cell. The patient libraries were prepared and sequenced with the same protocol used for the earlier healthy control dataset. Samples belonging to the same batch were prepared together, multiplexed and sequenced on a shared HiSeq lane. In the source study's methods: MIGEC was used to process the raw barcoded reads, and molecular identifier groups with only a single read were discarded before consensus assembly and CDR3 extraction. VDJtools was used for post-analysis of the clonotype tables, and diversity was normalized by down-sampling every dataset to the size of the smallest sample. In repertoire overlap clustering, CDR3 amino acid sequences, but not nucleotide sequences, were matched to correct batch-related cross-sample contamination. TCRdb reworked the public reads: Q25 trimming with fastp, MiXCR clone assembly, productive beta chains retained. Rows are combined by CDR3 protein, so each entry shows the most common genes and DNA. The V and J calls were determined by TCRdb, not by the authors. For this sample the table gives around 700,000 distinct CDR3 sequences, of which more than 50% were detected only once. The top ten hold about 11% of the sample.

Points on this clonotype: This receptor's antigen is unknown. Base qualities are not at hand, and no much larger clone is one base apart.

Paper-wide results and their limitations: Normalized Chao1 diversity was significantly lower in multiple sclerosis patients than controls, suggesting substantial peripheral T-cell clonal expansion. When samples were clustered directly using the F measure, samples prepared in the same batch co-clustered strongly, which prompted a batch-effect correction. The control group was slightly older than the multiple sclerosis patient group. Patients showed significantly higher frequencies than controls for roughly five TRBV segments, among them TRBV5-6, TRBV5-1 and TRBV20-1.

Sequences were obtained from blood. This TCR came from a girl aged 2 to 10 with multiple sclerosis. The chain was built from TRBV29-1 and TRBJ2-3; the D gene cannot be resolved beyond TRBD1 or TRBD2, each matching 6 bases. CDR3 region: CSVRGTFSTDTQYF. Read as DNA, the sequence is TGCAGCGTTCGGGGGACATTTAGCACAGATACGCAGTATTTT.